The 26 T cell receptor beta chains below come from one sample, sequenced in a study of blood T cell repertoires in COVID-19. The protocol was immunoSEQ multiplex PCR, while the TCRdb copy is restricted to in-frame clones and leaves out a portion. The repertoire has roughly 220,000 clones, around 87% of them found once; the top ten carry roughly 10%. Sample: peripheral blood. These receptors came from a woman between 50 and 59 years old with COVID-19, enrolled during active disease.

The genes are TRBV19 and TRBJ1-2, with 7 bases fitting TRBD1. The junction had 5 bases not matched to a gene; V was cut back by 11 bases and J by 2 bases. The CDR3 runs to 12 residues. The V gene's germline CDR1 is LNHDA and CDR2 SQIVND (reference sequence). The DNA of the CDR3 is TGTGCCCTTTCGACAGGGAACTATGGCTACACCTTC. The encoded protein is CALSTGNYGYTF.

The chain couples TRBV6-1 to TRBJ1-1, with D tentatively TRBD1 (6 bases). V lost 2 bases and J lost 9, with 16 bases in between. The CDR3 totals 14 residues. Germline values: CDR1 MNHNS, CDR2 SASEGT. CDR3 in amino acids: CASSESGATGKAFF. CDR3 bases: TGTGCCAGCAGTGAAAGTGGGGCCACAGGGAAAGCTTTCTTT.

The rearrangement links TRBV19 to TRBJ1-2, with a possible D match to TRBD1 (6 bases). V was cut by 5 bases and J by 10 bases, with 14 bases left in between. The germline V gene has CDR1 LNHDA and CDR2 SQIVND (reference sequence). There are 12 residues in the CDR3. The CDR3 here is CASSPGTPFYTF. The CDR3 DNA reads as TGTGCCAGTAGTCCGGGGACACCCTTCTACACCTTC.

The V and J genes are TRBV5-6 and TRBJ2-5, with D maybe TRBD1 (6 bases). V gave up 7 bases and J gave up 0 bases, with 16 bases separating them. This CDR3 has 15 residues. The germline CDR1 and CDR2 sequences are SGHDT and YYEEEE. The CDR3 reads CASYQGRWYQETQYF. In DNA, the CDR3 is TGTGCCAGCTACCAGGGGCGTTGGTACCAAGAGACCCAGTACTTC. The full variable domain, with the rest looked up from reference TRBV5-6 and TRBJ2-5, is DAGVTQSPTHLIKTRGQQVTLRCSPKSGHDTVSWYQQALGQGPQFIFQYYEEEERQRGNFPDRFSGHQFPNYSSELNVNALLLGDSALYLCASYQGRWYQETQYFGPGTRLLVL.

The chain joins TRBV6-6 to TRBJ2-3, with 11 bases aligning to TRBD1. CDR3 length equals 15 residues. Germline V gene data show CDR1 as MNHNY and CDR2 as SVGAGI (reference sequence). Trimming at V came to 4 bases and at J to 15 bases, leaving 15 bases not matched to a gene. CDR3 sequence: CASSFPRTGGWGKYF. The CDR3 region has the DNA TGTGCCAGCAGTTTCCCTCGGACAGGGGGCTGGGGAAAATATTTT.

J is TRBJ2-4 and V is TRBV28; 7 bases are shared with TRBD1. This CDR3 region has 14 residues. Germline V gene sequence: CDR1 MDHEN, CDR2 SYDVKM. V dropped 6 bases and J dropped 1; count of bases not matched to a gene: 3. The CDR3 sequence is CASRARGAKNIQYF. The DNA for the CDR3 is TGTGCCAGCAGGGCCAGGGGGGCCAAAAACATTCAGTACTTC.

The chain links TRBV28 to TRBJ2-2; possibly TRBD2 for D (6 bases). The CDR3 sequence is 14 residues long. V lost 5 bases, J lost 6 bases, and 13 bases lay in between. Germline assignment: CDR1 MDHEN and CDR2 SYDVKM. Here the CDR3 reads CASSGGVFAGELFF. For the CDR3, the DNA is TGTGCCAGCAGTGGAGGGGTGTTCGCCGGGGAGCTGTTTTTT.

The V gene is TRBV7-6, the J gene TRBJ2-3, with 9 bases that match TRBD1. The CDR3 sequence is 16 residues long. V trimming: 2 bases; J trimming: 5 bases; junction bases outside the gene matches: 8. The germline V gene encodes CDR1 SGHVS and CDR2 FNYEAQ. The CDR3 DNA is TGTGCCAGCAGCTTACGGGACAGGGTCAATCAAGATACGCAGTATTTT. Residues: CASSLRDRVNQDTQYF.

V and J are TRBV19 and TRBJ1-6; D unresolved. Trimming took off 3 bases at V and 10 bases at J, with 10 bases between the two ends. Germline-derived CDR1 and CDR2 are LNHDA and SQIVND (reference sequence). This CDR3 is 13 amino acids long. CDR3 sequence reads: CASSILQRSPLHF. DNA for the CDR3: TGTGCCAGTAGTATCCTCCAGAGGTCACCCCTCCACTTT.

The gene calls are TRBV7-2 and TRBJ2-7, with TRBD1 as a possible D gene (6 bases). Per the germline V gene, CDR1 is SGHTA and CDR2 is FQGNSA. The CDR3 has 18 amino acids. The ends were cut back, 2 bases at V and 5 bases at J, with 25 bases in the middle. This chain's CDR3 is CASSLIGVGAPPPDEQYF. The CDR3 DNA is TGTGCCAGCAGCTTAATCGGAGTGGGGGCCCCACCCCCGGACGAGCAGTACTTC.

This rearrangement joins TRBV9 to TRBJ1-3; 9 nucleotides match TRBD1. Germline V lookup: CDR1 SGDLS, CDR2 YYNGEE. The CDR3 is 15 amino acids. Trimming removed 3 bases from V and 6 bases from J; junction bases left unmatched: 7. For the CDR3, the DNA is TGTGCCAGCAGCGCAACGACAGGGGGTGAAAACACCATATATTTT. Amino acid sequence: CASSATTGGENTIYF.

This clone has just one count. The V call is TRBV19, the J call TRBJ1-1; tentative D call: TRBD1 (6 bases). Germline V lookup: CDR1 LNHDA, CDR2 SQIVND (reference sequence). The CDR3 covers 15 residues. The V end was cut by 3 bases, the J end by 4 bases, with 15 bases between. The CDR3 DNA reads as TGTGCCAGTAGTATGGGGGCCCTGGGTGGCACTGAAGCTTTCTTT. Its translation is CASSMGALGGTEAFF.

This chain uses TRBV11-3 with TRBJ2-7; D is undetermined. CDR1 and CDR2 from the germline V gene are SGHNT and YENEEA. The CDR3 has 16 residues. The V end was cut by 1 base, the J end by 5 bases, with 18 bases between. DNA of the CDR3: TGTGCCAGCAGCTTAGGTCGGATTGGGCAGAGTAACGAGCAGTACTTC. Encoded protein: CASSLGRIGQSNEQYF.

The chain recombines TRBV24-1 with TRBJ2-2; no definite D call. V lost 2 bases, J lost 1 base, and 7 bases lay in between. CDR1 and CDR2 (germline): KGHDR, SFDVKD. This CDR3 has 15 amino acids. The CDR3 spells CATSDSVQNTGELFF. DNA of the CDR3: TGTGCCACCAGTGATTCAGTTCAGAACACCGGGGAGCTGTTTTTT.

This clone was seen once. The gene calls are TRBV5-1 and TRBJ1-1; perhaps TRBD1 as D (5 bases). V lost 4 bases and J 5 bases, leaving 12 bases between the germline ends. CDR3 length equals 13 residues. Per the germline V gene, CDR1 is SGHRS and CDR2 is YFSETQ. The CDR3 loop is CASSAGAGTEAFF. In nucleotides, the CDR3 is TGCGCCAGCAGCGCCGGGGCGGGGACTGAAGCTTTCTTT.

The rearrangement links TRBV7-2 to TRBJ1-5; TRBD1 is a possible D gene (6 bases). Per germline, CDR1 SGHTA and CDR2 FQGNSA. This CDR3 has 15 amino acids. Trimming removed 5 bases at V and 0 bases at J, with 11 bases between. For the CDR3, the DNA is TGTGCCAGCAGCCAAGGCAGGGGTAGCAATCAGCCCCAGCATTTT. Protein product: CASSQGRGSNQPQHF.

Notes on this clone: The junction shows a germline mismatch at one end, possibly a read error. The genes are TRBV5-5 and TRBJ2-1; 9 nucleotides line up with TRBD1. The CDR3 covers 11 residues. Germline-derived CDR1 and CDR2 are SGHKS and YYEKEE (reference sequence). In DNA form, the CDR3 reads TGTGCCAGCAGCTATGGGACAGGGCATATCTTC. Its protein is CASSYGTGHIF.

The table lists this clone with a count of one. The genes are TRBV5-1 and TRBJ1-4; D remains ambiguous. From germline, CDR1 is SGHRS and CDR2 YFSETQ. V was trimmed by 5 bases and J by 6 bases, leaving 14 bases between them. The CDR3 is 14 residues long. The CDR3, as DNA: TGCGCCAGCAGTTTTCAGGTTTCCTATGAAAAACTGTTTTTT. It specifies CASSFQVSYEKLFF. The complete variable domain, with remaining parts taken from reference TRBV5-1 and TRBJ1-4, reads KAGVTQTPRYLIKTRGQQVTLSCSPISGHRSVSWYQQTPGQGLQFLFEYFSETQRNKGNFPGRFSGRQFSNSRSEMNVSTLELGDSALYLCASSFQVSYEKLFFGSGTQLSVL.

The rearrangement joins TRBV11-2 to TRBJ1-5, with D perhaps TRBD1 (5 bases). V lost 0 bases to trimming and J lost 7 bases, with 13 bases between them. The CDR3 totals 15 residues. CDR1 SGHAT and CDR2 FQNNGV come from the germline V gene. The CDR3 sequence is CASSLETGLMQPQHF. CDR3 bases: TGTGCCAGCAGCTTAGAAACAGGCCTTATGCAGCCCCAGCATTTT.

V is TRBV13 and J is TRBJ1-2; 7 nucleotides agree with TRBD1. Per the germline V gene, CDR1 is PRHDT and CDR2 is FYEKMQ (reference sequence). J was trimmed by 3 bases and V by 0 bases; bases with no gene match: 1. This CDR3 is 14 amino acids long. The CDR3 here is CASSLGGGDYGYTF. CDR3 nucleotide sequence: TGTGCCAGCAGCTTAGGAGGGGGCGACTATGGCTACACCTTC.

The chain recombines TRBV11-3 with TRBJ1-6; D possibly corresponds to TRBD1 (6 bases). Germline assignment: CDR1 SGHNT and CDR2 YENEEA. The V gene lost 4 bases and the J gene lost 2 bases, with 18 bases spanning the gap. The CDR3 length is 18 residues. CDR3 in DNA: TGTGCCAGCAGCTCGCCGGGGGGGCAAGGCCCCTATAATTCACCCCTCCACTTT. Protein: CASSSPGGQGPYNSPLHF.

This chain uses TRBV19 with TRBJ2-5, with D possibly matching TRBD1 (6 bases). V lost 4 bases, J lost 1 base, and 13 bases lay in between. The CDR3 runs 15 residues. Germline CDR1 is LNHDA and CDR2 is SQIVND (reference sequence). CDR3 region: CASSKRQVSQETQYF. As DNA, the CDR3 is TGTGCCAGTAGTAAGAGACAGGTGTCCCAAGAGACCCAGTACTTC.

The chain recombines TRBV11-3 with TRBJ2-1, with D possibly being TRBD1 (5 bases). Trimming removed 5 bases from V and 6 bases from J, with 8 bases in between. Germline V gives CDR1 SGHNT, CDR2 YENEEA. The CDR3 consists of 12 residues. The CDR3 nucleotides are TGTGCCAGCAGCCTTGACAGCAATGAGCAGTTCTTC. Translating gives CASSLDSNEQFF.

The rearrangement joins TRBV12-5 to TRBJ2-1, with 11 bases matching TRBD1. The CDR3 is made up of 13 amino acids. Per germline, CDR1 LGHNT and CDR2 FRNRAP. The V segment lost 8 bases and the J segment 6 bases; nucleotides outside the gene matches: 3. Here the CDR3 DNA reads TGTGCTAGTACCGGGACAGGGGGCAATGAGCAGTTCTTC. This encodes CASTGTGGNEQFF.

The gene calls are TRBV6-2 or TRBV6-3 and TRBJ1-5; the D gene is possibly TRBD1 (6 bases). Trimming removed 5 bases at V and 7 bases at J, with 18 bases between. The CDR3 sequence is 15 residues long. Germline CDR1 is MNHEY and CDR2 is SVGEGT. CDR3 residues: CASSRLQGMGQPQHF. The CDR3 region has the DNA TGTGCCAGCAGTCGCCTTCAGGGGATGGGGCAGCCCCAGCATTTT.

The rearrangement links TRBV5-5 to TRBJ2-4; tentatively, D is TRBD1 (6 bases). Germline V gives CDR1 SGHKS, CDR2 YYEKEE (reference sequence). The CDR3 loop spans 14 amino acids. V was shortened by 3 bases and J by 7 bases, with 14 bases between the two germline ends. The CDR3 spells CASSYPGDRNIQYF. DNA of the CDR3: TGTGCCAGCAGCTACCCAGGGGACCGGAACATTCAGTACTTC.